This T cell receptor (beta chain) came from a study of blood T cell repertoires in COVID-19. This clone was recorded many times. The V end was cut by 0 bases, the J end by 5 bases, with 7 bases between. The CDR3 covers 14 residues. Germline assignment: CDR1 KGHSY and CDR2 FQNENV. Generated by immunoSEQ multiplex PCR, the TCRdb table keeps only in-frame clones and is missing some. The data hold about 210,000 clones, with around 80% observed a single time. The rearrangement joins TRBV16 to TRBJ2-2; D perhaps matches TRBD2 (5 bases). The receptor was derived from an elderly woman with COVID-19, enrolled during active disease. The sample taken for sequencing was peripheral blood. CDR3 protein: CASSQSGGTGELFF. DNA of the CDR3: TGTGCCAGCAGCCAATCCGGCGGGACCGGGGAGCTGTTTTTT.